Below are 10 T cell receptor beta chains sequenced from a single sample in a study of human T cells and chemical hapten exposure. Time point reported: patch test 1, 2 weeks after DPC sensitization. Treatment: therapeutic diphenylcyclopropenone sensitization with weekly scalp DPC. TCRdb fed the RACE reads into MiXCR, producing one record per CDR3 protein. The table lists a few hundred thousand distinct CDR3 sequences, 4% to 5.5% of them singletons, with around 2.3% in the top ten. The material was whole blood, obtained in connection with sensitization to the hapten diphenylcyclopropenone (DPC). The receptors derive from a woman between 50 and 59 years old with alopecia areata. Some clones in this sample may be carry-over from other donors' samples.

This clonotype was picked up a small number of times. The chain employs TRBV6-6 and TRBJ2-7, with a weak D call TRBD1 (5 bases). CDR1 MNHNY and CDR2 SVGAGI come from the germline V gene (reference sequence). This CDR3 has 16 residues. The V end lost 0 bases, the J end lost 5 bases, and 17 bases lay between the germline ends. CDR3 nucleotides: TGTGCCAGCAGTTACTCGAGAACAGGTCCTTGGGACGAGCAGTACTTC. The encoded protein is CASSYSRTGPWDEQYF.

This clonotype was seen at least ten times. The rearrangement uses TRBV6-2 or TRBV6-3 and TRBJ1-4; D is ambiguous. The ends were cut back, 8 bases at V and 4 bases at J, with 23 bases in the middle. The length of the CDR3 is 17 residues. The germline gives CDR1 MNHEY, CDR2 SVGEGT. In nucleotides, the CDR3 is TGTGCCAGCGGACCGCACGGCGGAGGCCCTTATAATGAAAAACTGTTTTTT. It encodes CASGPHGGGPYNEKLFF.

This clonotype appeared many times. The chain is built from TRBV2 and TRBJ1-1; D unclear. This CDR3 has 13 amino acids. The V gene's germline CDR1 is SNHLY and CDR2 FYNNEI. Deletions cut 4 bases from V and 0 bases from J, with 6 bases between. CDR3 DNA: TGTGCCAGCAGTGGGGAGGTGAACACTGAAGCTTTCTTT. Encoded protein: CASSGEVNTEAFF.

This clonotype was seen at least ten times. The genes are TRBV5-1 and TRBJ1-1, with TRBD1 as a possible D gene (5 bases). This CDR3 region has 14 residues. Germline V gene sequence: CDR1 SGHRS, CDR2 YFSETQ. V was cut by 3 bases and J by 3 bases, with 12 bases left in between. This chain's CDR3 is CASSSAGGDTEAFF. DNA for the CDR3: TGCGCCAGCAGCTCGGCGGGAGGGGACACTGAAGCTTTCTTT.

This clonotype appeared a few times. The gene calls are TRBV27 and TRBJ1-1; the D is unclear. Trimming stripped 5 bases from V and 0 bases from J, with 7 bases between. Per the germline V gene, CDR1 is MNHEY and CDR2 is SMNVEV (reference sequence). There are 13 residues in the CDR3. The CDR3 here is CASSASVNTEAFF. The CDR3 DNA reads TGTGCCAGCAGTGCCTCAGTGAACACTGAAGCTTTCTTT.

This clonotype was counted a few times. V gene TRBV6-5 combines with J gene TRBJ2-3; a weak D match, TRBD2 (5 bases). The CDR3 spans 15 residues. V lost 2 bases, J lost 0 bases, and 9 bases lay in between. Germline CDR1 and CDR2: MNHEY and SVGAGI. The CDR3: CASSYRELSTDTQYF. The CDR3 DNA is TGTGCCAGCAGTTACAGGGAGTTGAGCACAGATACGCAGTATTTT.

This clonotype came up a few times. This chain links TRBV20-1 with TRBJ2-5; 8 nucleotides match TRBD2. Per the germline V gene, CDR1 is DFQATT and CDR2 is SNEGSKA (reference sequence). V shed 0 bases, J shed 4 bases, and the junction held 4 bases outside the gene matches. This CDR3 comprises 14 residues. The CDR3 coding sequence is TGCAGTGCTAGAGATGTACTAGCGGCAGAGACCCAGTACTTC. Translating it yields CSARDVLAAETQYF.

This clonotype was counted many times. The chain links TRBV5-6 to TRBJ1-6; D is unresolved. With 4 bases removed from V and 7 bases from J, the gap between germline ends came to 24 bases. The V gene's germline CDR1 is SGHDT and CDR2 YYEEEE. This CDR3 region has 18 residues. CDR3 coding DNA: TGTGCCAGCAGCCAATTGCCACCCGGTCCCGAAGGGAATTCACCCCTCCACTTT. Translating it yields CASSQLPPGPEGNSPLHF.

The gene calls are TRBV4-2 and TRBJ2-5; a weak D match, TRBD2 (7 bases). Germline-derived CDR1 and CDR2 are LGHNA and YNFKEQ. The V end lost 0 bases, the J end lost 2 bases, and 13 bases lay between the germline ends. The CDR3 extends over 16 amino acids. The CDR3 nucleotides are TGTGCCAGCAGCCAAGATGTGAGGGGGGGGCAAGAGACCCAGTACTTC. Amino acids: CASSQDVRGGQETQYF.

The sample holds many counts of this clonotype. The J gene is TRBJ2-5, the V gene TRBV24-1, with D hard to call. The CDR3 runs 13 residues. V lost 3 bases, J lost 1 base, and 5 bases lay in between. CDR1 is KGHDR and CDR2 is SFDVKD in the germline V gene. CDR3 amino acids: CATSDPPQETQYF. For the CDR3, the DNA is TGTGCCACCAGTGATCCCCCCCAAGAGACCCAGTACTTC.